This record looks at one T cell receptor beta chain sequence and its context. This clonotype was seen only a few times. No antigen is known for it. No per-base quality is available; no much larger clone lies one base away. Trimming removed 1 base from V and 6 bases from J, leaving 9 bases between the germline ends. The CDR3 covers 14 residues, taking in both the cysteine and the phenylalanine. Solely the CDR3 DNA is kept, with 42 bases framed from the first base. Ophthalmopathy patients had moderately to severely active disease, with a Clinical Activity Score of 3 or more, a NOSPECS grade of 4 or more, and a disease duration of less than 3 months. Any patient with an uncontrolled infection, another autoimmune disease, pregnancy or lactation was excluded. Diagnoses relied on clinical symptoms, serum thyroxine and TRAb, thyroid ultrasound and orbital computed tomography. Ficoll-Paque density gradient centrifugation was used to isolate PBMCs from approximately 10 ml of fresh peripheral blood. Total RNA was extracted with Trizol reagent, and quality was checked on an Agilent 2100 Bioanalyzer.

Amplification of TCR beta CDR3 regions was carried out from RNA transcripts. The first round of RT-PCR for the TCR CDR3 was performed with the HTBI primer set and the Qiagen OneStep RT-PCR kit. A second multiplex PCR round built the libraries, followed by size selection and purification. Libraries were sequenced paired-end with 100 bp reads on an Illumina HiSeq2000. Regarding the original processing steps: SOAPnuke was used to process the raw data, with reads discarded if the reads contained adapters or uncalled bases, had a mean Phred below 15, or lacked an exact constant-primer or identifier match. High-quality paired reads were merged with COPE v1.2.5, and unique nucleotide sequences were defined as clonotypes. MiTCR v1.1 was used to align the clonotypes against IMGT TRBV, TRBD and TRBJ reference segments. Analysis was restricted to V-J combinations with a frequency above 0.0001, which covered roughly 99% of repertoires. The TCS score was defined as the ratio of F50 (clonal expansion) to E x V (chaos), calculated using BLOSUM62-based TCRdist between CDR3 peptides within each V-J. Welch's t-statistics and random forest reduced fewer than 550 V-J features to 13, which were used in a naive Bayes classifier (R e1071). The public reads were run again by TCRdb, first through fastp at Q25 and then through MiXCR, and only productive beta chains were kept. All rows with the same CDR3 protein become a single entry with the most common DNA and genes. V and J calls and clone size were set by TCRdb, not the authors. The sample yields approximately 600,000 distinct CDR3 sequences; 12% to 15% were counted once. The ten largest account for about 6.6% of the sample.

This sample was included in a study of T cells in Graves' hyperthyroidism and ophthalmopathy (dated by TCRdb to the late 2010s). With respect to the entire study: Peripheral blood was sampled at the time of initial diagnosis, prior to any treatment. A discovery cohort of fewer than 110 patients, 43 with Graves' ophthalmopathy and over 55 with stable Graves' hyperthyroidism, was used to find distinguishing TCR V-J signatures. Whether ophthalmopathy could be predicted prospectively was tested in an independent validation cohort made up of under 20 hyperthyroidism patients plus 17 patients who later progressed to ophthalmopathy. The 100 discovery patients were divided at random into training and test sets in a 7:3 ratio. The study also compared thyroid tissue and blood T-cell repertoires from several Graves' hyperthyroidism patients. After sampling, hyperthyroidism patients received methimazole starting at 30 mg daily, and ophthalmopathy patients received high-dose intravenous methylprednisolone. The paper reports TCR Vbeta CDR3 sequencing of more than 120 peripheral blood samples: fewer than 50 ophthalmopathy, under 80 hyperthyroidism and about 17 progressor patients. The paper's findings and limits, for the study overall: Most expanded thyroid clonotypes (frequency above 0.001) were also detected in blood, a finding suggesting that blood repertoires may reflect thyroid immune responses. Sample size was not statistically predetermined, and investigators were not blinded to group allocation. Ophthalmopathy was separated from stable hyperthyroidism by a 13 V-J signature model, with approximately 85% sensitivity and 81% to 83% specificity obtained in cross-validation and 80%/75% obtained in testing. During validation, the model predicted progression to ophthalmopathy a median of approximately 6 months ahead of onset, with around 71% sensitivity and less than 85% specificity.

This clonotype originated in a woman under 30 with Graves' ophthalmopathy. Recombination linked TRBV12-3 or TRBV12-4 to TRBJ2-2; the D segment cannot be called with confidence. The specimen sequenced was blood. The CDR3 sequence is CASSLESNPGELFF. The DNA reads TGTGCCAGCAGTTTAGAAAGCAACCCCGGGGAGCTGTTTTTT.